Shown below are 20 T cell receptor beta chains from a single sample sequenced in a study of blood T cell repertoires in COVID-19. The protocol was immunoSEQ multiplex PCR, while the TCRdb copy is restricted to in-frame clones and leaves out a portion. The repertoire consists of around 200,000 clones, with 65% to 80% occurring once and the leading ten covering roughly 12%. What was sequenced was peripheral blood. The receptor set was obtained from a woman aged 45 to 65 with acute or convalescent COVID-19.

The genes are TRBV19 and TRBJ1-4; 8 bases fit TRBD1. The trim removed 5 bases at V and 10 bases at J, leaving 6 bases unmatched. The CDR3 contains 13 residues. CDR1 is LNHDA, CDR2 SQIVND, per germline (reference sequence). CDR3 coding DNA: TGTGCCAGTAGTTACTCCGGGACAGGAAAACTGTTTTTT. Its translation is CASSYSGTGKLFF.

The chain has TRBV28 and TRBJ1-5; no definite D call. This CDR3 region has 15 residues. V dropped 4 bases and J dropped 0 bases, with 10 bases sitting between them. Germline CDR1 reads MDHEN; CDR2 reads SYDVKM. CDR3 amino acids: CASSSPPGSNQPQHF. The CDR3 bases are TGTGCCAGCAGTTCGCCCCCAGGTAGCAATCAGCCCCAGCATTTT.

The J gene is TRBJ2-1, the V gene TRBV6-6; the match to TRBD2 covers 10 bases. V was clipped by 0 bases and J by 7 bases; unmatched bases: 6. Germline loops: CDR1 MNHNY, CDR2 SVGAGI (reference sequence). The CDR3 totals 16 residues. The chain's CDR3 is CASSYSIAGGSNEQFF. The CDR3 region has the DNA TGTGCCAGCAGTTACTCGATAGCGGGGGGTTCAAATGAGCAGTTCTTC.

This clone was seen more than once but under ten times. The V and J genes are TRBV29-1 and TRBJ2-7; 7 nucleotides line up with TRBD2. The V and J ends lost 3 bases and 7 bases, in that order; junction bases with no gene match: 6. The CDR3 loop spans 12 amino acids. CDR1 and CDR2 from the germline V gene are SQVTM and ANQGSEA. As DNA, the CDR3 is TGCAGCGTTGAGACTAGCACTATAGAGCAGTACTTC. Its protein is CSVETSTIEQYF.

The chain carries TRBV18 and TRBJ1-2; 7 positions agree with TRBD1. Germline lookup yields CDR1 KGHSH and CDR2 LQKENI. V shed 0 bases, J shed 0 bases, and the junction held 7 bases outside the gene matches. The CDR3 is 17 amino acids. DNA for the CDR3: TGTGCCAGCTCACCACCTGCCGGGACAGCAGCTAACTATGGCTACACCTTC. It specifies CASSPPAGTAANYGYTF. Variable domain in full (rest from reference TRBV18 and TRBJ1-2): NAGVMQNPRHLVRRRGQEARLRCSPMKGHSHVYWYRQLPEEGLKFMVYLQKENIIDESGMPKERFSAEFPKEGPSILRIQQVVRGDSAAYFCASSPPAGTAANYGYTFGSGTRLTVV.

The rearrangement joins TRBV7-2 to TRBJ1-2; possible D gene TRBD1, 5 bases. Per the germline V gene, CDR1 is SGHTA and CDR2 is FQGNSA. Trimming took off 7 bases at V and 6 bases at J, with 15 bases between the two ends. This CDR3 has 13 residues. The CDR3 DNA follows: TGTGCCAGCATCAGCGGGGGGTCCCATGGCTACACCTTC. Encoded protein: CASISGGSHGYTF.

The V and J genes are TRBV5-1 and TRBJ1-2, with TRBD1 identical over 7 bases. This CDR3 has 15 amino acids. The germline CDR1 and CDR2 sequences are SGHRS and YFSETQ. Germline trimming cut 0 bases from V and 3 bases from J; bases unmatched to any gene: 5. The chain's CDR3 is CASSLAAGGDYGYTF. DNA for the CDR3: TGCGCCAGCAGCTTGGCGGCAGGGGGAGACTATGGCTACACCTTC.

The genes are TRBV5-1 and TRBJ1-6; tentatively, D is TRBD1 (5 bases). Looked up from germline, CDR1 is SGHRS and CDR2 is YFSETQ. Between the trimmed V and J ends, which lost 0 bases and 5 bases, there was a span of 9 bases. This CDR3 comprises 15 residues. Written as DNA, the CDR3 is TGCGCCAGCAGCTTGGACCAGGGCGATAATTCACCCCTCCACTTT. It translates to CASSLDQGDNSPLHF.

The chain links TRBV5-1 to TRBJ1-1; D is possibly TRBD1 (5 bases). Looked up from germline, CDR1 is SGHRS and CDR2 is YFSETQ. Trimming pared 1 base from V and 7 bases from J, leaving 8 bases between. The CDR3 is 12 residues long. CDR3 sequence (DNA): TGCGCCAGCAGCTTGACAGGCAATGAAGCTTTCTTT. It codes for CASSLTGNEAFF.

The chain is built from TRBV10-3 and TRBJ1-1; 7 nucleotides match TRBD1. From germline, CDR1 is ENHRY and CDR2 SYGVKD. Trimming cost V 0 bases and J 4 bases; bases outside gene matches: 2. There are 14 residues in the CDR3. For the CDR3, the DNA is TGTGCCATCAGTGAGTCCGGACAGGCCACTGAAGCTTTCTTT. Its translation is CAISESGQATEAFF.

The DNA for the CDR3 is TGTGCCAGTCGGGGGGGCGGGGAGCAGTTCTTC. It encodes CASRGGGEQFF. V gene TRBV19 combines with J gene TRBJ2-1; 8 bases agree with TRBD2. This CDR3 is 11 amino acids long. Trimming removed 8 bases from V and 10 bases from J; junction bases left unmatched: 4. Germline values: CDR1 LNHDA, CDR2 SQIVND (reference sequence).

The table lists this clone with many counts. V and J are TRBV19 and TRBJ2-7, with 10 positions matching TRBD1. J gave up 2 bases and V 7 bases, and 2 bases lay outside the gene matches. The CDR3 sequence is 13 residues long. In germline, CDR1 is LNHDA, CDR2 SQIVND (reference sequence). DNA for the CDR3: TGTGCCAGTAAGGGGACAGGGGCCTACGAGCAGTACTTC. It encodes CASKGTGAYEQYF.

The chain joins TRBV28 to TRBJ1-1; D is ambiguous. The V end was cut by 3 bases, the J end by 3 bases, with 11 bases between. This CDR3 has 14 amino acids. Germline values: CDR1 MDHEN, CDR2 SYDVKM. The CDR3 loop reads CASSLSRGHTEAFF. The CDR3 DNA reads TGTGCCAGCAGTTTGTCACGCGGGCACACTGAAGCTTTCTTT.

This clone came up a few times. The V call is TRBV3-1 (or the pseudogene TRBV3-2), the J call TRBJ1-1, with a possible D match to TRBD1 (5 bases). The CDR3 has 16 residues. The germline CDR1 and CDR2 sequences are LGHDT and YNNKEL (reference sequence). V was trimmed by 2 bases and J by 4 bases, leaving 17 bases between them. CDR3 residues: CASSQMGGSKGTEAFF. The CDR3 bases are TGTGCCAGCAGCCAAATGGGGGGGTCTAAGGGCACTGAAGCTTTCTTT.

The chain combines TRBV6-5 with TRBJ2-1, with D possibly being TRBD1 (5 bases). This CDR3 comprises 15 residues. Trimming took off 6 bases at V and 4 bases at J, with 16 bases between the two ends. Germline CDR1 and CDR2: MNHEY and SVGAGI. The CDR3 sequence is CASRPGHQLYNEQFF. DNA of the CDR3: TGTGCCAGCAGGCCCGGACACCAATTATACAATGAGCAGTTCTTC.

The rearrangement uses TRBV28 and TRBJ2-5; TRBD2 is a possible D gene (6 bases). CDR1 is MDHEN, CDR2 SYDVKM, per germline. This CDR3 comprises 14 residues. Deletions cut 7 bases from V and 4 bases from J, with 16 bases between. CDR3 in DNA: TGTGCCAGCAACATCCCGGAGGAGGGAGAGACCCAGTACTTC. Protein: CASNIPEEGETQYF.

The rearrangement uses TRBV5-6 and TRBJ2-4; tentatively, D is TRBD1 (5 bases). The CDR3 has 14 residues. Germline V CDR1 and CDR2: SGHDT, YYEEEE. Trimming took 4 bases from V and 8 from J, leaving 16 bases between them. The CDR3 region has the DNA TGTGCCAGCAGCCTCTGGGGCGCGGTGGACATTCAGTACTTC. Its translation is CASSLWGAVDIQYF.

The chain carries TRBV10-3 and TRBJ2-3, with TRBD1 matching 8 bases. The CDR3 is 16 amino acids. With 2 bases clipped from V and 2 bases from J, the junction kept 6 bases outside the gene matches. The germline CDR1 and CDR2 sequences are ENHRY and SYGVKD. CDR3 sequence (DNA): TGTGCCATCAGTGAGCTCAGGACAGGGCTCACAGATACGCAGTATTTT. Residues: CAISELRTGLTDTQYF.

V gene TRBV3-1 (or the pseudogene TRBV3-2) combines with J gene TRBJ2-7; 8 bases are shared with TRBD2. J lost 2 bases, V lost 1 base, and 4 bases had no gene match. The CDR3 runs to 15 residues. Germline V gene data show CDR1 as LGHDT and CDR2 as YNNKEL (reference sequence). The CDR3 bases are TGTGCCAGCAGCCAAGCGGGAGGGCCTACCTACGAGCAGTACTTC. It translates to CASSQAGGPTYEQYF.

This clone came up once. The DNA for the CDR3 is TGTGCCTGGAGCTATCGTACTTACACCGGGGAGCTGTTTTTT. It translates to CAWSYRTYTGELFF. The chain employs TRBV30 and TRBJ2-2; the D is unclear. Per germline, CDR1 GTSNPN and CDR2 SVGIG (reference sequence). The CDR3 has 14 residues. Trimming took off 3 bases at V and 3 bases at J, with 11 bases between the two ends.